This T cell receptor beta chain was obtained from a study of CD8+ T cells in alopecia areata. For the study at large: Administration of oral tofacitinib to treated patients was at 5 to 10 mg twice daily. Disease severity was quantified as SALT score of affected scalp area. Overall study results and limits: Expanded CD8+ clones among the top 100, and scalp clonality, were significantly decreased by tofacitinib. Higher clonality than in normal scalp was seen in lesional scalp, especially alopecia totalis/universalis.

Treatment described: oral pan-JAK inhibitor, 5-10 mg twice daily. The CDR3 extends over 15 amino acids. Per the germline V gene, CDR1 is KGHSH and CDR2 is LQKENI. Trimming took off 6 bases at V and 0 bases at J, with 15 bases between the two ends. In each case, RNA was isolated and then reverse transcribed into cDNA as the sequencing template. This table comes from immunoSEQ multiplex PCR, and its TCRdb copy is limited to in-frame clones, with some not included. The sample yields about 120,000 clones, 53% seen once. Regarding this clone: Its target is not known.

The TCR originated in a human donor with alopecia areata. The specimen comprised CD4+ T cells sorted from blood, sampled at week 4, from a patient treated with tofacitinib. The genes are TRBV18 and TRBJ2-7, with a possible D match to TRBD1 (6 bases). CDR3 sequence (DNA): TGTGCCAGCTCCCCGGAGTCAGGGGTCTCCTACGAGCAGTACTTC. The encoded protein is CASSPESGVSYEQYF. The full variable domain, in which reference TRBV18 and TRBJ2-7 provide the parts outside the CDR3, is NAGVMQNPRHLVRRRGQEARLRCSPMKGHSHVYWYRQLPEEGLKFMVYLQKENIIDESGMPKERFSAEFPKEGPSILRIQQVVRGDSAAYFCASSPESGVSYEQYFGPGTRLTVT.